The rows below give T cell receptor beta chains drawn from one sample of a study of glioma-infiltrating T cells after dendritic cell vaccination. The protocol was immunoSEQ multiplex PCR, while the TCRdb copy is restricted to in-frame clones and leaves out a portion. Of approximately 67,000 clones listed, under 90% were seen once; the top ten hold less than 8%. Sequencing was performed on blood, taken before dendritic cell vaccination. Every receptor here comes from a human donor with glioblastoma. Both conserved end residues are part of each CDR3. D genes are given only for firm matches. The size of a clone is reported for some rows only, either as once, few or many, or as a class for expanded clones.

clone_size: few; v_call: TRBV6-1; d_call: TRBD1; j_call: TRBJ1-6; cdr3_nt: TGTGCCAGCAGTGAGGGACAGGGTCCTTCACCCCTCCACTTT; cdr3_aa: CASSEGQGPSPLHF
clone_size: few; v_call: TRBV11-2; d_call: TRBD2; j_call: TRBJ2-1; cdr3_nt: TGTGCCAGCAGCTCTACGGGTCTCGGGACTAGCTACTACAATGAGCAGTTCTTC; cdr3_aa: CASSSTGLGTSYYNEQFF
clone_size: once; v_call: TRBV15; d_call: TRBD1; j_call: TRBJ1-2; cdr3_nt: TGTGCCACCAGCCGTACTCGAGGGACAGAGAAATATGGCTACACCTTC; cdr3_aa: CATSRTRGTEKYGYTF
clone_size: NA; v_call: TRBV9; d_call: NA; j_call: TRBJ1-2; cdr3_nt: TGTGCCAGCAGGATGGACCTAGGACAGAACTATGGCTACACCTTC; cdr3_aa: CASRMDLGQNYGYTF
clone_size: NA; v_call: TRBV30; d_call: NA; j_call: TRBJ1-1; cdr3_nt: TGTGCCTGGAGTGTACTATTCGGGAGCGAGACCTTT; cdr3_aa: CAWSVLFGSETF
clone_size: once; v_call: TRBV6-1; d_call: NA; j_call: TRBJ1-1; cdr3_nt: TGTGCCAGCAGTGAACCTCGGAGTCGCGCTTTCTTT; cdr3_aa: CASSEPRSRAFF
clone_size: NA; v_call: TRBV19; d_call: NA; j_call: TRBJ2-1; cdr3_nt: TGTGCCAGTAGTCCCGACCCGGGGGACAATGAGCAGTTCTTC; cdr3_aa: CASSPDPGDNEQFF
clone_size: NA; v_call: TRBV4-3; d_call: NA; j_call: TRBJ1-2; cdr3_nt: TGCGCCAGCAGCCAAGAGCGTACAGAGAACTATGGCTACACCTTC; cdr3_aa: CASSQERTENYGYTF
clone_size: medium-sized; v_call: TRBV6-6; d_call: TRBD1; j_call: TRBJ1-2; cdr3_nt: TGTGCCAGCAGTCGACACCGGGACAGGGGAAGGGGCTACACCTTC; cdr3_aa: CASSRHRDRGRGYTF
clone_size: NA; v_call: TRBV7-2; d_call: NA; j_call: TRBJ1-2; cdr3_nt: TGTGCCAGCAGCTCGCCCGGTGTCTATGGCTACACCTTC; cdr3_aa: CASSSPGVYGYTF
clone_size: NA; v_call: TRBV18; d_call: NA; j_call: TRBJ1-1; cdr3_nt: TGTGCCAGCTCACCTACATTAGGGCCCCGCGGGGCTGAAGCTTTCTTT; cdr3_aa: CASSPTLGPRGAEAFF
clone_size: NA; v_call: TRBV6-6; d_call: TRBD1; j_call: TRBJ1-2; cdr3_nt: TGTGCCAGCAGACCCCCTCCGGGACAGGGGGAGAATGGCTACACCTTC; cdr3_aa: CASRPPPGQGENGYTF
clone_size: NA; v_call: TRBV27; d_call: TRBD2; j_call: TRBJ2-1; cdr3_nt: TGTGCCAGCAGACCCAAGCTAGCGGGGGGGGGAAGCTCCTACAATGAGCAGTTCTTC; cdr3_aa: CASRPKLAGGGSSYNEQFF
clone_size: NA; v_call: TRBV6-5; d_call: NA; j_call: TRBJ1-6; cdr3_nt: TGTGCCAGCAGTTCGGGATCTGATAATTCACCCCTCCACTTT; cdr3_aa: CASSSGSDNSPLHF
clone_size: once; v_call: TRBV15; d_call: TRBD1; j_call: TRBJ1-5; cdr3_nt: TGTGCCACCAGCAGACAGGGACAGGGGGTTAGCAATCAGCCCCAGCATTTT; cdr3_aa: CATSRQGQGVSNQPQHF
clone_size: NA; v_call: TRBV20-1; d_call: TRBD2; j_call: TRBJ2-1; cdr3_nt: TGCAGTGTTACGGGGGGCAATGAGCAGTTCTTC; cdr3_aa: CSVTGGNEQFF
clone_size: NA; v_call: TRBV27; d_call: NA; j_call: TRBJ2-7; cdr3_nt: TGTGCCAGCAGTTTGGTCAGGCAGGCCGACTACGAGCAGTACTTC; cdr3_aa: CASSLVRQADYEQYF
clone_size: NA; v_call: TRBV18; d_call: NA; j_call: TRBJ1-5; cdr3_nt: TGTGCCAGCTCACCCAGGGAGGGAAGTAGGGATCAGCCCCAGCATTTT; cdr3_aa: CASSPREGSRDQPQHF
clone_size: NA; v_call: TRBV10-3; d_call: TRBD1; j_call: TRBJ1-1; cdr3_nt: TGTGCCATCAGTCCGTTGGGACAGGAGAACACTGAAGCTTTCTTT; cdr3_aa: CAISPLGQENTEAFF
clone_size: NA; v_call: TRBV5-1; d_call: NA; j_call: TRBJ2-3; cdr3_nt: TGCGCCAGCAGCTTGGGGTCCCTCGACTTCGCAGATACGCAGTATTTT; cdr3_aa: CASSLGSLDFADTQYF
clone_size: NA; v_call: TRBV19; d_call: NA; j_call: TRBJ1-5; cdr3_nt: TGTGCCAGTAGTAGAAACGGGTATTCGCCCCAGCATTTT; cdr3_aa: CASSRNGYSPQHF
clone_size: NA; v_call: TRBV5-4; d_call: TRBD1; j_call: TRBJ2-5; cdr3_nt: TGTGCCAGCAGCCCCGGGACAGGAGGAGAGACCCAGTACTTC; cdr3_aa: CASSPGTGGETQYF
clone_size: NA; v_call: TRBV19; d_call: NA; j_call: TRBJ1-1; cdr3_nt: TGTGCCAGTAGTATAGATCGGGGGGGCACTGAAGCTTTCTTT; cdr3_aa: CASSIDRGGTEAFF
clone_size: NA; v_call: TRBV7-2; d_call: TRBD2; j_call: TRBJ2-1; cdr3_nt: TGTGCCAGCAGCCCAGCGGGGGGTGGCTCCTACAATGAGCAGTTCTTC; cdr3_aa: CASSPAGGGSYNEQFF
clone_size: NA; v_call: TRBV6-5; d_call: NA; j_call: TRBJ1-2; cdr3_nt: TGTGCCAGCGCTAAATACAGGGAGAACTATGGCTACACCTTC; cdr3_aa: CASAKYRENYGYTF
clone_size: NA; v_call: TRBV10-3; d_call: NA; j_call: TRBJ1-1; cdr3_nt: TGTGCCATCAGGACAGAGAACACTGAAGCTTTCTTT; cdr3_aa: CAIRTENTEAFF
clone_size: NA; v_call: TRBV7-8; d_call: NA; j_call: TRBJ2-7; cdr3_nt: TGTGCCAGCGGCAACCTACGAGGTGGGGAGCAGTACTTC; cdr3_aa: CASGNLRGGEQYF
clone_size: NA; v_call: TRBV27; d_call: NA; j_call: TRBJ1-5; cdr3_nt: TGTGCCAGCAGTTTAGGAGGGGTACAGCCCCAGCATTTT; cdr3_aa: CASSLGGVQPQHF
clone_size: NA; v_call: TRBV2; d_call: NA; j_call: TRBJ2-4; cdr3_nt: TGTGCCAGCAGTGTGCCAGGGCTAGCCAAAAACATTCAGTACTTC; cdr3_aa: CASSVPGLAKNIQYF
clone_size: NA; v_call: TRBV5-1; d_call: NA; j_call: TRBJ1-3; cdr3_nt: TGCGCCAGCAGGGACAGCCCTAACTCTGGAAACACCATATATTTT; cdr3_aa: CASRDSPNSGNTIYF